This T cell receptor (beta chain) appears in the sequencing data of a study of blood T cell repertoires in COVID-19. Background on the study: Sites in the United States, Italy and Spain provided acute and convalescent COVID-19 samples. From T cells, B-cell-depleted T cells, or PBMCs came the material, which was cDNA or gDNA.

Source study methods: Reference gene primers were amplified, and this amplification served to estimate nucleated cell counts. Sequencing used immunoSEQ multiplex PCR; TCRdb keeps in-frame clones, though not all of them. The D gene and trimming were derived from the DNA, and the V and J assignments and clone size from that table. The sample has tens of thousands of clones; 80% to 90% are singletons. CDR3 length: 13 amino acids. Deletions cut 2 bases from V and 9 bases from J, with 11 bases between. The germline V gene encodes CDR1 MNHEY and CDR2 SMNVEV (reference sequence). V is TRBV27 and J is TRBJ2-1, with D tentatively TRBD2 (7 bases). Sequenced: peripheral blood. The receptor was isolated from a woman in her sixties or seventies with active COVID-19. CDR3 in amino acids: CASSLRGGLEQFF. Written as DNA, the CDR3 is TGTGCCAGCAGTTTAAGGGGGGGGCTTGAGCAGTTCTTC.